A selection of T cell receptor beta chains follows, all from one sample in a study of beta chain features in type 1 diabetes. Sequenced by immunoSEQ multiplex PCR; TCRdb stores in-frame clones only, minus some. The sample holds hundreds of thousands of clones; 15% to 18% are singletons and the top ten take around 0.095%. The sample consisted of naive CD4+ T cells from blood. These receptors originate from a man aged 18 to 30 in good health. The CDR3 runs from the conserved cysteine through the conserved F or W. The D gene is left open where the match is weak. Size values are once, few and many counts, or a class for expanded clones, and some rows have none.

>-|TRBJ2-1|TRBV7-2|-
TGTGCCAGCAGCTCGCATTGGAACTCCTACAATGAGCAGTTCTTC
CASSSHWNSYNEQFF
>-|TRBJ1-6|TRBV10-2|-
TGCGCCAGCAGTGAGCCCAGGACAGTTCGTAATTCACCCCTCCACTTT
CASSEPRTVRNSPLHF
>TRBD1|TRBJ2-7|TRBV9|few
TGTGCCAGCAGCGTAGATCCAGGGACAGGTGGCTACGAGCAGTACTTC
CASSVDPGTGGYEQYF
>-|TRBJ1-2|TRBV6-5|few
TGTGCCAGCAGTTCAGACAGCCTTACTTATGGCTACACCTTC
CASSSDSLTYGYTF
>TRBD2|TRBJ2-3|TRBV7-9|few
TGTGCCAGCAGCTCTAGCGGGGGTAGCACAGATACGCAGTATTTT
CASSSSGGSTDTQYF
>TRBD1|TRBJ2-1|TRBV6-5|-
TGTGCCAGCACCTCGACAGGGCTTCGTGAGTTCTTC
CASTSTGLREFF
>-|TRBJ2-7|TRBV7-9|few
TGTGCCAGCAGCGCATACGGGGGGACAGGTCGGGAGCAGTACTTC
CASSAYGGTGREQYF
>TRBD1|TRBJ1-4|TRBV28|-
TGTGCCACCCTCGGGACAGAGAATGAAAAACTGTTTTTT
CATLGTENEKLFF
>TRBD1|TRBJ2-7|TRBV2|-
TGTGCCAGCAGGTACAGGGGAGAGCAGTACTTC
CASRYRGEQYF
>-|TRBJ1-5|TRBV9|-
TGTGCCAGCAGCGTAGGAGGGCAGGGTGATCAGCCCCAGCATTTT
CASSVGGQGDQPQHF
>-|TRBJ2-7|TRBV11-2|-
TGTGCCAGCAGAATAAGTTCAGGGATGGACTACGAGCAGTACTTC
CASRISSGMDYEQYF
>-|TRBJ2-7|TRBV5-4|-
TGTGCCAGCAGCTTAATGGGGATCAGCTCCTACGAGCAGTACTTC
CASSLMGISSYEQYF
>-|TRBJ2-7|TRBV7-9|-
TGTGCCAGCAGCTTAGCGCGGGGAGTTTCTTACGAGCAGTACTTC
CASSLARGVSYEQYF
>-|TRBJ1-1|TRBV20-1|-
TGCAGTGCCCCGATCGCTGAAGCTTTCTTT
CSAPIAEAFF
>TRBD2|TRBJ2-5|TRBV28|few
TGTGCCAGCGTGTCTGGAGCTAGCGGGGGGTGGGAGACCCAGTACTTC
CASVSGASGGWETQYF
>TRBD2|TRBJ2-3|TRBV9|few
TGTGCCAGCAGCTTGACTAGCGGGGGGGCCTACGCAGATACGCAGTATTTT
CASSLTSGGAYADTQYF
>TRBD2|TRBJ2-5|TRBV19|-
TGTGCCAGTAGTATTCGGTCGACTAGCGGGGGATCGAGAGGCCAGTACTTC
CASSIRSTSGGSRGQYF
>-|TRBJ2-7|TRBV28|few
TGTGCCAGCAGCGTGAAGGGTTACGAGCAGTACTTC
CASSVKGYEQYF
>-|TRBJ2-2|TRBV7-2|-
TGTGCCAGCAGCTCACAGGGCAACACCGGGGAGCTGTTTTTT
CASSSQGNTGELFF
>-|TRBJ2-4|TRBV28|-
TGTGCCAGCAGTCCACAGGATACCGTTGGCAAAAACATTCAGTACTTC
CASSPQDTVGKNIQYF
>TRBD1|TRBJ1-1|TRBV29-1|few
TGCAGCGTTGGGGGGACAGGGAACACTGAAGCTTTCTTT
CSVGGTGNTEAFF
>TRBD2|TRBJ2-1|TRBV7-9|-
TGTGCCAGCAGCCCCGGGACTAGCGGGAGTTATGAGCAGTTCTTC
CASSPGTSGSYEQFF
>-|TRBJ2-3|TRBV5-1|-
TGCGCCAGCAGCTTGGGCGACTATCCCACAGATACGCAGTATTTT
CASSLGDYPTDTQYF
>-|TRBJ1-5|TRBV27|-
TGTGCCAGCAGTTCGAAAGAGAATCAGCCCCAGCATTTT
CASSSKENQPQHF
>-|TRBJ2-2|TRBV5-1|-
TGCGCCAGCAGCTTGAGTCGGCCGAACACCGGGGAGCTGTTTTTT
CASSLSRPNTGELFF
>TRBD2|TRBJ2-3|TRBV29-1|-
TGCAGCGCCAGACTAGCGGGAGTTCGCGCAGATACGCAGTATTTT
CSARLAGVRADTQYF
>TRBD1|TRBJ2-7|TRBV7-3|-
TGTGCCAGCAGCTTATCAGGAGGACAGGGGTACGAGCAGTACTTC
CASSLSGGQGYEQYF
>-|TRBJ1-2|TRBV19|few
TGTGCCAGTAGTCACTATACTAACTATGGCTACACCTTC
CASSHYTNYGYTF
>TRBD1|TRBJ1-2|TRBV10-3|few
TGTGCCATCAGTGAGACGACAGGGGTTATCGGCTATGGCTACACCTTC
CAISETTGVIGYGYTF
>TRBD2|TRBJ2-2|TRBV7-2|few
TGTGCCAGCAGCGTGGTAGCGGGAGTTACCGGGGAGCTGTTTTTT
CASSVVAGVTGELFF
>-|TRBJ2-7|TRBV5-1|-
TGCGCCAGCAGCTTGATAAAAGGTTACGAGCAGTACTTC
CASSLIKGYEQYF
>-|TRBJ2-7|TRBV18|few
TGTGCCAGCTCACCGGGAGGCCCCCAAGGGCAGTACTTC
CASSPGGPQGQYF
>TRBD1|TRBJ1-4|TRBV14|few
TGTGCCAGCAGCCAGAGACAGGGTCGGGCTGAAAAACTGTTTTTT
CASSQRQGRAEKLFF
>TRBD2|TRBJ2-7|TRBV29-1|few
TGCAGCCATTATTTGAGCGGGAGCGGCAACGAGCAGTACTTC
CSHYLSGSGNEQYF
>-|TRBJ1-5|TRBV30|few
TGTGCCTGGAGTTGGACTCTTGGGAATCAGCCCCAGCATTTT
CAWSWTLGNQPQHF
>-|TRBJ2-7|TRBV28|few
TGTGCCAGCAGTTTATATGGGCTAGCGCGCCACGAGCAGTACTTC
CASSLYGLARHEQYF
>-|TRBJ2-1|TRBV19|-
TGTGCCAGTAGTATACCGCTCGGAAATGAGCAGTTCTTC
CASSIPLGNEQFF
>TRBD2|TRBJ2-1|TRBV6-1|-
TGTGCCAGCAGTGGACTAGCGGCCCTCTCCTACAATGAGCAGTTCTTC
CASSGLAALSYNEQFF
>-|TRBJ2-3|TRBV7-3|-
TGTGCCAGCAGCTTTTCCGGAAGCACAGATACGCAGTATTTT
CASSFSGSTDTQYF
>-|TRBJ2-1|TRBV7-3|-
TGTGCCAGCAGCTTAGGACCTTTCTACAATGAGCAGTTCTTC
CASSLGPFYNEQFF
>-|TRBJ1-2|TRBV18|-
TGTGCCAGCTCACCAGCGGTTTACGGCTACACCTTC
CASSPAVYGYTF
>-|TRBJ2-7|TRBV13|few
TGTGCCAGCAGCTTAGGGGCCAGGGTGGCCTACGAGCAGTACTTC
CASSLGARVAYEQYF
>-|TRBJ2-4|TRBV18|few
TGTGCCAGCTCCTCTCAGAGGGGGGATATTCAGTACTTC
CASSSQRGDIQYF